Listed below are T cell receptor beta chains from one sample, sequenced in a study of T cell responses to AZD1222 COVID-19 vaccine. Libraries were prepared by immunoSEQ multiplex PCR; TCRdb keeps only in-frame clonotypes and omits some of them. The table shows about 150,000 clones, with about 88% occurring only once. Sequencing used peripheral blood, obtained on day 0 of AZD1222 vaccination. The source of these receptors is an adult in good health. CDR3s leave out the opening cysteine and the closing phenylalanine or tryptophan. Only part of the rows carry a size: once, few, many, or a class if the clone is expanded.

v_call	j_call	clone_size	cdr3_aa
TRBV5-1	TRBJ1-4	.	ASSSQGANEKLF
TRBV24-1	TRBJ2-5	.	APAHGARGIQETQY
TRBV19	TRBJ1-1	.	ASSPRPDTEAF
TRBV14	TRBJ2-1	.	ASSQVSPQGQF
TRBV3-1/TRBV3-2	TRBJ1-2	.	ASSPDGANYGYT
TRBV7-2	TRBJ2-2	.	ASSTTGALTGELF
TRBV7-2	TRBJ1-2	once	ASSLGFTNYGYT
TRBV7-2	TRBJ2-1	.	ASSTVGIAGGNEQF
TRBV4-3	TRBJ2-7	.	ASSHVHPSYEQY
TRBV20-1	TRBJ1-1	.	SASTNRPGTEAF
TRBV7-8	TRBJ1-3	.	ASSLATGVSGNTIY
TRBV2	TRBJ2-7	few	ASSVGTGPYEQY
TRBV4-2	TRBJ1-2	.	ASSHESGYT
TRBV12-5	TRBJ2-1	.	ASGGGSGHEQF
TRBV5-8	TRBJ1-5	.	ASSYRGTPQH
TRBV4-3	TRBJ1-6	.	VSSPQGQGNSPLH
TRBV5-1	TRBJ2-4	.	ASREGSSGENQY
TRBV21-1	TRBJ1-3	.	ASTTMGGHSGNTIY
TRBV4-1	TRBJ1-2	.	ASSQGGRANYGYT
TRBV15	TRBJ2-1	.	ATSGRADLGNEQF
TRBV3-1/TRBV3-2	TRBJ1-2	.	ASQSDYGYT
TRBV18	TRBJ2-5	.	ASSRDRQETQY
TRBV5-4	TRBJ2-5	.	ASSDPAGGKGETQY
TRBV4-1	TRBJ1-2	.	ASSQQGGYGYT
TRBV7-6	TRBJ1-4	.	ASSAFGQNNEKLF
TRBV4-3	TRBJ1-6	.	ASSQERGTLNSPLH
TRBV19	TRBJ2-1	.	ASSTAGGNEQF
TRBV27	TRBJ2-1	.	ASIGPANEQF